This T cell receptor (beta chain) was identified in a study of CDR3 diversity in severe acne. TCRdb re-analysed the PCR reads in MiXCR, keeping a single row per CDR3 protein. The table lists some 90,000 distinct CDR3 sequences, around 50% of them singletons. The source is a male donor with severe acne vulgaris. What was sequenced was blood.

The CDR3 region is CSAGNLAGDGYEQYF. DNA for the CDR3: TGCAGTGCTGGCAACCTAGCGGGAGATGGCTACGAGCAGTACTTC. The V gene is TRBV20-1, the J gene TRBJ2-7; 10 bases align to TRBD2. V dropped 5 bases and J dropped 3; count of bases not matched to a gene: 10. CDR1 and CDR2 from the germline V gene are DFQATT and SNEGSKA (reference sequence). CDR3 length: 15 residues.